These 22 T cell receptor beta chains were sequenced from one sample in a study of T-cell reconstitution after alpha-beta-depleted transplantation in children. Unique molecular identifiers were incorporated into the prepared TCRbeta library. TCRdb redid the calling of the PCR reads with MiXCR, one entry per CDR3 protein. There are hundreds of thousands of distinct CDR3 sequences in the sample; about 15% occur only once, and 1.1% lies in the top ten. The sample here was PBMCs from the stem cell graft donor, taken from the stem cell graft. Source of these receptors: a human donor who donated a stem cell graft to a child with acute myeloid leukemia.

This clonotype was seen at least ten times. This sequence joins TRBV5-5 and TRBJ1-5; D uncertain. CDR1 is SGHKS, CDR2 YYEKEE, per germline (reference sequence). The CDR3 consists of 14 residues. V was cut by 4 bases and J by 12 bases, with 20 bases left in between. The CDR3 DNA reads as TGTGCCAGCAGCCGAACCGCAGACAATCCCTTCCAGCATTTT. Translated, it gives CASSRTADNPFQHF.

The V and J genes are TRBV24-1 and TRBJ2-7; 11 nucleotides agree with TRBD1. The CDR3 is made up of 14 amino acids. Germline-derived CDR1 and CDR2 are KGHDR and SFDVKD. V was pared by 7 bases and J by 7 bases, with 8 bases of the junction left unmatched. CDR3 coding DNA: TGTGCCACCAGCCCCCGGGACAGGGGGAGAGAGCAGTACTTC. It is translated as CATSPRDRGREQYF.

The V and J genes are TRBV20-1 and TRBJ2-3, with D possibly being TRBD2 (5 bases). Between the trimmed V and J ends, which lost 4 bases and 7 bases, there was a span of 21 bases. CDR1 is DFQATT, CDR2 SNEGSKA, per germline (reference sequence). The CDR3 length is 15 residues. The CDR3 coding sequence is TGCAGTGCTACTGATCGGGGTATATATTCGAATACGCAGTATTTT. It codes for CSATDRGIYSNTQYF.

This clonotype was picked up a small number of times. The chain is built from TRBV5-1 and TRBJ1-1; D unresolved. The V end lost 4 bases, the J end lost 3 bases, and 13 bases lay between the germline ends. The CDR3 consists of 14 residues. The germline V gene has CDR1 SGHRS and CDR2 YFSETQ. CDR3 sequence (DNA): TGCGCCAGCAGCGCCCGGTCGAAAGACACTGAAGCTTTCTTT. The encoded protein is CASSARSKDTEAFF. Drawing the rest from reference TRBV5-1 and TRBJ1-1, the complete variable domain is KAGVTQTPRYLIKTRGQQVTLSCSPISGHRSVSWYQQTPGQGLQFLFEYFSETQRNKGNFPGRFSGRQFSNSRSEMNVSTLELGDSALYLCASSARSKDTEAFFGQGTRLTVV.

This clonotype has just a few counts. V is TRBV10-1 and J is TRBJ2-3; the D gene is possibly TRBD1 (5 bases). Trimming shortened V by 0 bases and J by 0 bases, and 10 bases separated the two germline ends. Per the germline V gene, CDR1 is WNHNN and CDR2 is SYGVQD (reference sequence). This CDR3 is 16 amino acids long. CDR3 amino acids: CASSESGQSSTDTQYF. CDR3 bases: TGCGCCAGCAGTGAGTCGGGGCAGTCTAGCACAGATACGCAGTATTTT.

This clonotype was seen a few times. A much larger clone sits a single nucleotide away, making a read error possible. This chain connects TRBV6-4 to TRBJ2-2; D is uncertain. Germline V gene data show CDR1 as MRHNA and CDR2 as SNTAGT. CDR3 length: 13 residues. V lost 5 bases, J lost 0 bases, and 4 bases lay in between. The DNA for the CDR3 is TGTGCCAGCAGTCGGGCGAACACCGGGGAGCTGTTTTTT. Protein: CASSRANTGELFF.

The sample holds a few counts of this clonotype. V is TRBV29-1 and J is TRBJ1-2; possible D gene TRBD1, 6 bases. V lost 4 bases to trimming and J lost 1 base, with 16 bases between them. The CDR3 runs 15 residues. Germline values: CDR1 SQVTM, CDR2 ANQGSEA. The CDR3 sequence is CSVARGAEGNYGYTF. The CDR3 nucleotides are TGCAGCGTTGCCAGGGGAGCGGAGGGTAACTATGGCTACACCTTC. Filled out from reference TRBV29-1 and TRBJ1-2, the complete variable domain reads SAVISQKPSRDICQRGTSLTIQCQVDSQVTMMFWYRQQPGQSLTLIATANQGSEATYESGFVIDKFPISRPNLTFSTLTVSNMSPEDSSIYLCSVARGAEGNYGYTFGSGTRLTVV.

Ten or more counts support this clonotype. The chain recombines TRBV20-1 with TRBJ2-1; D gene ambiguous. CDR3 length: 13 amino acids. With 6 bases removed from V and 4 bases from J, the gap between germline ends came to 13 bases. CDR1 DFQATT and CDR2 SNEGSKA come from the germline V gene (reference sequence). Here the CDR3 reads CSAARFRYNEQFF. CDR3 DNA sequence: TGCAGTGCCGCTAGGTTTAGGTACAATGAGCAGTTCTTC.

This clonotype was detected only a few times. V gene TRBV3-1 combines with J gene TRBJ2-1, with 15 bases matching TRBD2. The CDR3 contains 18 residues. CDR1 and CDR2 (germline): LGHDT, YNNKEL (reference sequence). Trimming removed 6 bases from V and 6 bases from J; junction bases left unmatched: 12. This CDR3 is CASSVGTSGGPATNEQFF. CDR3 nucleotides: TGTGCCAGCAGTGTAGGGACTAGCGGGGGGCCGGCAACCAATGAGCAGTTCTTC.

The sample holds a few counts of this clonotype. The genes are TRBV6-5 and TRBJ2-7, with D possibly TRBD1 on 6 matching bases. Germline lookup yields CDR1 MNHEY and CDR2 SVGAGI. The V end lost 8 bases, the J end lost 6 bases, and 17 bases lay between the germline ends. The CDR3 extends over 13 amino acids. The CDR3: CASRYRDLGEQYF. CDR3 DNA sequence: TGTGCCAGCCGATACAGGGATTTAGGCGAGCAGTACTTC.

The J gene is TRBJ1-2, the V gene TRBV13; TRBD1 agrees at 9 bases. The V gene's germline CDR1 is PRHDT and CDR2 FYEKMQ (reference sequence). The CDR3 consists of 13 residues. The J segment lost 10 bases and the V segment lost 6 bases, leaving 9 bases of the junction unmatched. In DNA, the CDR3 is TGTGCCAGCAGTACCGGGACAGGGTCTTTCTACACCTTC. It translates to CASSTGTGSFYTF.

This clonotype was detected many times. V is TRBV4-3 and J is TRBJ1-2; D is ambiguous. The V and J ends lost 0 bases and 8 bases respectively, with 16 bases between them. CDR3 length: 15 residues. The germline CDR1 and CDR2 sequences are LGHNA and YSLEER. CDR3 region: CASSQEPSGAGGYTF. DNA of the CDR3: TGCGCCAGCAGCCAAGAGCCTTCGGGAGCGGGGGGCTACACCTTC.

The chain couples TRBV7-2 to TRBJ1-4; maybe TRBD1 (5 bases). The CDR3 length is 15 residues. V shed 5 bases and J shed 8 bases, with 18 bases lying between them. Germline values: CDR1 SGHTA, CDR2 FQGNSA. CDR3 region: CASSPNAGIGEKLFF. DNA for the CDR3: TGTGCCAGCAGCCCAAACGCAGGGATAGGCGAAAAACTGTTTTTT.

This clonotype was recorded at least ten times. This sequence joins TRBV12-3 or TRBV12-4 and TRBJ1-2; D may be TRBD1 (6 bases). The ends were cut back, 6 bases at V and 3 bases at J, with 11 bases in the middle. The CDR3 runs 13 residues. CDR3 bases: TGTGCCAGCAGCCAGAGACAGGACTATGGCTACACCTTC. It is translated as CASSQRQDYGYTF.

This clonotype was observed at least ten times. The chain has TRBV20-1 and TRBJ1-5; no definite D call. CDR1 is DFQATT and CDR2 is SNEGSKA in the germline V gene (reference sequence). Trimming pared 3 bases from V and 6 bases from J, leaving 18 bases between. There are 15 residues in the CDR3. Here the CDR3 reads CSASGYTDLTQPQHF. Written as DNA, the CDR3 is TGCAGTGCTAGCGGTTACACCGACTTGACTCAGCCCCAGCATTTT.

Concerning this clonotype itself: A much larger clone sits a single nucleotide away, making a read error possible. The gene calls are TRBV12-3 or TRBV12-4 and TRBJ2-1; 10 bases fit TRBD2. V lost 7 bases and J lost 7; bases outside the gene matches: 13. The CDR3 runs 16 residues. CDR3: CASTMGLAGGWNEQFF. The CDR3 DNA sequence: TGTGCCAGCACCATGGGCTTAGCGGGGGGATGGAATGAGCAGTTCTTC.

This clonotype showed up many times. The chain couples TRBV12-3 or TRBV12-4 to TRBJ2-3; D unclear. V was cut by 7 bases and J by 6 bases, with 8 bases left in between. The CDR3 contains 11 residues. DNA for the CDR3: TGTGCCAGCACGACGTACGATACGCAGTATTTT. It translates to CASTTYDTQYF.

This clonotype was found many times. The genes are TRBV20-1 and TRBJ1-1; D not resolved. In germline, CDR1 is DFQATT, CDR2 SNEGSKA (reference sequence). CDR3 size: 11 residues. V lost 6 bases and J 4 bases, leaving 9 bases between the germline ends. CDR3 loop: CSAESGTEAFF. The CDR3 DNA reads as TGCAGTGCCGAGAGCGGCACTGAAGCTTTCTTT.

The chain couples TRBV9 to TRBJ1-5; 12 bases map to TRBD1. The germline V gene encodes CDR1 SGDLS and CDR2 YYNGEE. Trimming at V came to 0 bases and at J to 5 bases, leaving 6 bases not matched to a gene. CDR3 length: 17 amino acids. The CDR3 is CASSVGGGQGADQPQHF. CDR3 sequence (DNA): TGTGCCAGCAGCGTAGGGGGGGGACAGGGGGCCGATCAGCCCCAGCATTTT.

The chain recombines TRBV5-1 with TRBJ2-7; possibly TRBD2 for D (6 bases). V lost 4 bases and J 0 bases, leaving 14 bases between the germline ends. The CDR3 spans 15 residues. Germline CDR1 SGHRS, CDR2 YFSETQ. CDR3 in amino acids: CASSPAGGSSYEQYV. Here the CDR3 DNA reads TGCGCCAGCAGCCCCGCCGGGGGTAGCTCCTACGAGCAGTACGTC.

This clonotype turned up a few times. The J gene is TRBJ2-7, the V gene TRBV7-2, with D possibly TRBD2 on 7 matching bases. With 2 bases removed from V and 2 bases from J, the gap between germline ends came to 19 bases. The CDR3 runs 17 residues. Per the germline V gene, CDR1 is SGHTA and CDR2 is FQGNSA. CDR3 region: CASSLTAGAYLTYEQYF. The DNA for the CDR3 is TGTGCCAGCAGCTTAACGGCGGGGGCCTACCTAACCTACGAGCAGTACTTC.

The chain carries TRBV10-3 and TRBJ2-1; tentatively, D is TRBD1 (6 bases). V shed 11 bases and J shed 9 bases, with 14 bases lying between them. The CDR3 loop spans 11 amino acids. Germline CDR1 is ENHRY and CDR2 is SYGVKD. The CDR3 loop is CASTGSGEQFF. CDR3 in DNA: TGTGCCTCCACAGGGTCGGGTGAGCAGTTCTTC.